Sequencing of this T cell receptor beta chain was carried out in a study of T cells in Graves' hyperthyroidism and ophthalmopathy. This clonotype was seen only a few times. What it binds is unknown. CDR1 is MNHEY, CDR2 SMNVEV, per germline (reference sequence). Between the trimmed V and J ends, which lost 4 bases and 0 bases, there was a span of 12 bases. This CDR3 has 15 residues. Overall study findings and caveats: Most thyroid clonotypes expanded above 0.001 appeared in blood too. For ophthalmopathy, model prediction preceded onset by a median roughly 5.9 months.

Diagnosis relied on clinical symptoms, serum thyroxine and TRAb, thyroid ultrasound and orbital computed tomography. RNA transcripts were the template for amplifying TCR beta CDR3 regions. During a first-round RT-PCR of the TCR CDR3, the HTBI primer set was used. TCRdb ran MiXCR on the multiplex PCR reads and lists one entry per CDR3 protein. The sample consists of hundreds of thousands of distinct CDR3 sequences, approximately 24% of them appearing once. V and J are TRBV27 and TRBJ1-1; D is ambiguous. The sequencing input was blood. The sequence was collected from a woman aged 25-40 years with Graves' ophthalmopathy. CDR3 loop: CASSSITGLNTEAFF. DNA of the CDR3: TGTGCCAGCAGTTCAATCACTGGTCTGAACACTGAAGCTTTCTTT.